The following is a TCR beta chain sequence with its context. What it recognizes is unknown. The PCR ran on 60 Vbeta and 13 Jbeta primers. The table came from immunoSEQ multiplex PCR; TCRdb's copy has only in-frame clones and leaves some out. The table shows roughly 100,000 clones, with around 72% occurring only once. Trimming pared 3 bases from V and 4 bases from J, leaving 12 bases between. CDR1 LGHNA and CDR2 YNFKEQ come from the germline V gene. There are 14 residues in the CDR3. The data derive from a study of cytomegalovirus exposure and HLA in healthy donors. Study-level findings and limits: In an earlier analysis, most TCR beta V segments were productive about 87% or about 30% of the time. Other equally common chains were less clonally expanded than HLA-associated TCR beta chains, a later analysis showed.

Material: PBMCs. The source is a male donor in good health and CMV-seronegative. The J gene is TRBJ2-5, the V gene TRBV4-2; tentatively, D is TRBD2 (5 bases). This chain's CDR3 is CASSQVGVGETQYF. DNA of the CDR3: TGTGCCAGCAGCCAGGTCGGGGTGGGAGAGACCCAGTACTTC.